The source of this T cell receptor (beta chain) is a study of metastatic and nonmetastatic thyroid tumors. CDR3 length: 13 residues. The J segment lost 8 bases and the V segment lost 6 bases, leaving 4 bases of the junction unmatched. The germline gives CDR1 SNHLY, CDR2 FYNNEI. Findings of the study overall: Relative to benign nodules, malignant thyroid tumors were reportedly characterized by significantly elevated TCR beta diversity in blood and tumor.

Thyroid surgery was preceded by no treatment in any patient. TCRdb called clones again from the PCR reads with MiXCR. The table lists just over 8,000 clones, roughly 25% of them singletons. This clone is medium-sized. Its antigen is as yet unknown. The sequence came from a female donor with papillary thyroid cancer or a benign thyroid nodule (not recorded which). Some clones in this sample may be carry-over from other donors' samples. The material sequenced was tumor tissue. The chain couples TRBV2 to TRBJ1-6; 7 nucleotides match TRBD1. DNA of the CDR3: TGTGCCAGCAGGGGACAGTTGGATTCACCCCTCCACTTT. Amino acid sequence: CASRGQLDSPLHF.